Listed below are T cell receptor beta chains from one sample, sequenced in a study of T cell clonotyping in hematopoietic cell transplantation. Assay used: immunoSEQ multiplex PCR; TCRdb lists only in-frame clones, some missing. The table shows several thousand clones, with nearly 99% occurring only once. The sample was PBMCs, taken 30 days after allogeneic stem cell transplant. The receptors were gathered from a male patient between 60 and 69 years old who had an allogeneic stem cell transplant from a related donor, so the T cells may come from the graft donor. Some clones in this sample may be carry-over from other donors' samples. CDR3s include the opening cysteine and the closing phenylalanine or tryptophan. D genes are given only for firm matches. Rows give clone size only sometimes, using once, few, many, or a class for an expanded clone.

cdr3_nt cdr3_aa v_call clone_size j_call d_call
TGTGCCAGCAGCCGCGGGATTAACTATGGCTACACCTTC CASSRGINYGYTF TRBV14 . TRBJ1-2 .
TGTGCCAGCAGCCGTAAGGGGGACTTTGAGCAGTACTTC CASSRKGDFEQYF TRBV7-2 . TRBJ2-7 .
TGCAGCGTTGAAGCCCCGAACACTGAAGCTTTCTTT CSVEAPNTEAFF TRBV29-1 . TRBJ1-1 .
TGTGCCACGGGACAGGGAAATGAGCAGTTCTTC CATGQGNEQFF TRBV6-5 . TRBJ2-1 TRBD1
TGTGCCAGCAGCTTAGAGGTAGGGGAGTTGGATGCCTACGAGCAGTACTTC CASSLEVGELDAYEQYF TRBV7-6 . TRBJ2-7 .
TGTGCCAGCAGCTTCTTACCCCAATCTATCTACAATGAGCAGTTCTTC CASSFLPQSIYNEQFF TRBV7-2 once TRBJ2-1 .
TGTGCCAGCAGCTTAAACCCGAACACCGGGGAGCTGTTTTTT CASSLNPNTGELFF TRBV7-9 . TRBJ2-2 .
TGTGCGAATTATACCTGGGACAGCCCCAGGCCATACGAGCAGTACTTC CANYTWDSPRPYEQYF TRBV7-6 once TRBJ2-7 TRBD1
TGTGCCAGCAGCCGTCCTAGGACTAGCGGGGGGGCCATTGGCACAGATACGCAGTATTTT CASSRPRTSGGAIGTDTQYF TRBV5-4 . TRBJ2-3 TRBD2
TGCGCCAGCAGCCAAGTTCGACCGGGTGCAACTAATGAAAAACTGTTTTTT CASSQVRPGATNEKLFF TRBV4-3 . TRBJ1-4 .
TGTGCCAGTAGTATGTCCACCGACCCGGGAAACACCATATATTTT CASSMSTDPGNTIYF TRBV19 . TRBJ1-3 .
TGTGCCAGCAGTAGGGCGGAGGGCAATCAGCCCCAGCATTTT CASSRAEGNQPQHF TRBV6-5 . TRBJ1-5 .
TGTGCCAGCAGCCCCCCCCGACAGGGTTTGAACACTGAAGCTTTCTTT CASSPPRQGLNTEAFF TRBV11-2 . TRBJ1-1 TRBD1
TGTGCCAGCAGTGATAGGAGAGTCAATCAGCCCCAGCATTTT CASSDRRVNQPQHF TRBV2 . TRBJ1-5 .
TGCGCCAGCAGCTTGGTTACCGAGGTCCCTCGCACTTATTTT CASSLVTEVPRTYF TRBV5-1 once TRBJ2-3 .
TGTGCCAGCAGCGTAGATTATAGGACAGGGGGCGGTGGCTACACCTTC CASSVDYRTGGGGYTF TRBV9 . TRBJ1-2 TRBD1
TGCAGCGTTGAATGGGGGACAGGGTCTTCTGGAAACACCATATATTTT CSVEWGTGSSGNTIYF TRBV29-1 . TRBJ1-3 TRBD1
TGTGCCAGCAGTGAAGAGGTAGCGAGATACAATGAGCAGTTCTTC CASSEEVARYNEQFF TRBV2 . TRBJ2-1 .
TGTGCCAGCAGTTACTCGAGCGGGGCCGATACGCAGTATTTT CASSYSSGADTQYF TRBV6-5 . TRBJ2-3 TRBD2